The table lists the clone carrying this T cell receptor beta chain with a count of one. Original data processing: Reference gene primer amplification gave estimated nucleated cell counts. Data came from immunoSEQ multiplex PCR; TCRdb stores just in-frame clones and leaves some out. V and J calls and clone size are those listed in that table; D and trimming were worked out from the DNA. Among around 72,000 clones listed, approximately 87% were seen once. The sample comes from a study of blood T cell repertoires in COVID-19. For the study at large: Acute and convalescent COVID-19 specimens originated in the United States, Italy and Spain. PBMCs, B-cell-depleted T cells, or T cells provided the cDNA or gDNA that made up the material.

The CDR3 loop spans 13 amino acids. V gave up 8 bases and J gave up 7 bases, with 14 bases separating them. CDR1 is SNHLY, CDR2 FYNNEI, per germline. The J gene is TRBJ2-2, the V gene TRBV2; TRBD1 is a possible D gene (5 bases). The clonotype originates from a woman aged 80 or over with acute or convalescent COVID-19. Sequencing input: peripheral blood. The DNA for the CDR3 is TGTGCCAGCTCCGAGCAGGGAAACGGGGAGCTGTTTTTT. Amino acid sequence: CASSEQGNGELFF. The full variable domain, completed using reference TRBV2 and TRBJ2-2, is EPEVTQTPSHQVTQMGQEVILRCVPISNHLYFYWYRQILGQKVEFLVSFYNNEISEKSEIFDDQFSVERPDGSNFTLKIRSTKLEDSAMYFCASSEQGNGELFFGEGSRLTVL.